These T cell receptor beta chains were read from a single sample in a study of shared clonotypes between healthy human individuals. Libraries were prepared by immunoSEQ multiplex PCR; TCRdb keeps only in-frame clonotypes and omits some of them. The profile shows around 700,000 clones, less than 80% of them singletons. Sequenced: memory CD4+ T cells sorted from blood. These receptors were collected from a woman aged 25-40 years in good health. Each CDR3 is given with its conserved first and last residue. The D gene is left open where the match is weak. Clone sizes are given selectively: once, few, many, or a class where the clone is expanded.

TRBV7-9	-	-	TRBJ1-2	CASRGADGYTF	TGTGCCAGCAGGGGGGCGGATGGCTACACCTTC
TRBV18	-	-	TRBJ2-2	CASSPDHRRPNTGELFF	TGTGCCAGCTCACCTGACCACAGGAGACCGAACACCGGGGAGCTGTTTTTT
TRBV7-3	-	-	TRBJ2-1	CASSSGNSYNEQFF	TGTGCCAGCAGCAGCGGTAACTCCTACAATGAGCAGTTCTTC
TRBV28	-	-	TRBJ2-6	CASSFNRAGANVLTF	TGTGCCAGCAGTTTCAACAGGGCTGGGGCCAACGTCCTGACTTTC
TRBV19	TRBD1	-	TRBJ1-5	CASGDRHRDQPQHF	TGTGCCAGTGGGGACAGGCATCGGGATCAGCCCCAGCATTTT
TRBV5-1	-	few	TRBJ2-3	CASSLGQTPRTDTQYF	TGCGCCAGCAGCTTGGGACAGACGCCTCGGACAGATACGCAGTATTTT
TRBV6-1	TRBD1	once	TRBJ2-7	CASGTPGQGHEQYF	TGTGCCAGCGGAACACCAGGACAGGGGCACGAGCAGTACTTC
TRBV7-8	-	-	TRBJ1-5	CASSLQGIGNQPQHF	TGTGCCAGCAGCTTGCAGGGGATAGGCAATCAGCCCCAGCATTTT
TRBV30	-	-	TRBJ1-2	CAWKNQGSPVGTF	TGTGCCTGGAAAAACCAGGGCTCCCCAGTAGGCACCTTC
TRBV27	-	-	TRBJ1-2	CASSFGGYTF	TGTGCCAGCAGTTTTGGGGGCTACACCTTC
TRBV7-9	TRBD2	-	TRBJ2-3	CASRKDLAGESDTQYF	TGTGCCAGCAGAAAGGACCTAGCGGGAGAGTCTGATACGCAGTATTTT
TRBV5-1	TRBD1	-	TRBJ2-5	CASSFGTGEETQYF	TGCGCCAGCAGCTTTGGGACAGGGGAAGAGACCCAGTACTTC
TRBV19	-	-	TRBJ1-2	CASSTGRRGQQDYGYTF	TGTGCCAGTAGTACGGGGCGGCGAGGTCAACAAGACTATGGCTACACCTTC
TRBV7-2	TRBD2	-	TRBJ2-3	CASSLGGGGTDTQYF	TGTGCCAGCAGCTTAGGGGGGGGAGGGACAGATACGCAGTATTTT
TRBV28	-	-	TRBJ2-2	CASIPLPGPSHTGELFF	TGTGCCAGCATCCCCTTGCCGGGGCCCTCACACACCGGGGAGCTGTTTTTT
TRBV2	-	-	TRBJ1-2	CASSVDENGYTF	TGTGCCAGCAGTGTGGATGAGAATGGCTACACCTTC
TRBV29-1	TRBD1	-	TRBJ1-2	CSVSTGDGYTF	TGCAGCGTATCAACAGGGGACGGCTACACCTTC
TRBV11-2	-	few	TRBJ2-5	CASSFVRETQYF	TGTGCCAGCAGCTTCGTTCGGGAGACCCAGTACTTC
TRBV7-2	TRBD2	-	TRBJ2-1	CASSLSVLAEYNEQFF	TGTGCCAGCAGCTTAAGTGTGCTAGCGGAATACAATGAGCAGTTCTTC